A selection of T cell receptor beta chains follows, all from one sample in a study of blood T cell repertoires in COVID-19. Repertoires were generated with immunoSEQ multiplex PCR, while TCRdb's copy carries only in-frame clones and drops some. The top ten hold about 7% of the sample, which has roughly 140,000 clones, roughly 82% seen once. The material sequenced was peripheral blood. The receptors come from a woman between 50 and 59 years old in a cohort sampled during active or convalescent COVID-19. CDR3s include the opening cysteine and the closing phenylalanine or tryptophan. D genes are given only for firm matches. Expanded clones are given a class, and other clones once, few, many or no size at all.

v_gene,j_gene,d_gene,abundance,CDR3aa,CDR3nt
TRBV2,TRBJ1-1,-,-,CASSGQVNTEAFF,TGTGCCAGCAGTGGGCAGGTGAACACTGAAGCTTTCTTT
TRBV5-1,TRBJ2-3,TRBD1,-,CASSLGGQSTDTQYF,TGCGCCAGCAGCTTGGGGGGACAGAGCACAGATACGCAGTATTTT
TRBV5-1,TRBJ2-1,-,-,CASSTGTETSSYNEQFF,TGCGCCAGCAGCACTGGGACAGAGACTAGCTCCTACAATGAGCAGTTCTTC
TRBV4-2,TRBJ2-7,-,-,CASSPRRRDEQYF,TGTGCCAGCAGCCCCCGGAGACGGGACGAGCAGTACTTC
TRBV7-9,TRBJ1-2,-,-,CASSLSRGSAYGYTF,TGTGCCAGCAGCCTCAGTAGGGGGTCGGCCTATGGCTACACCTTC
TRBV3-1/TRBV3-2,TRBJ2-2,-,-,CASSQDNWELFF,TGTGCCAGCAGCCAAGATAACTGGGAGCTGTTTTTT
TRBV11-2,TRBJ1-4,TRBD1,-,CASSLGPGQGINEKLFF,TGTGCCAGCAGCTTAGGGCCGGGACAGGGCATTAATGAAAAACTGTTTTTT
TRBV19,TRBJ1-5,-,-,CASSISQGGQPQHF,TGTGCCAGTAGTATTAGTCAGGGAGGTCAGCCCCAGCATTTT
TRBV10-3,TRBJ2-7,-,few,CAISESEEGRYEQYF,TGTGCCATCAGTGAGTCTGAGGAGGGGCGCTACGAGCAGTACTTC
TRBV11-2,TRBJ1-6,-,-,CASSFGGGYPLHF,TGTGCCAGCAGCTTCGGGGGAGGCTATCCCCTCCACTTT
TRBV19,TRBJ2-3,TRBD2,once,CASSSAGGRDTQYF,TGTGCCAGTAGCTCAGCGGGGGGGCGAGATACGCAGTATTTT
TRBV30,TRBJ1-5,-,-,CAWSRAPLRPQHF,TGTGCCTGGAGTCGTGCCCCCCTGCGGCCCCAGCATTTT
TRBV6-2/TRBV6-3,TRBJ1-5,TRBD1,once,CASSSPGQRGNQPQHF,TGTGCCAGCAGTTCCCCGGGACAGAGAGGCAATCAGCCCCAGCATTTT